Listed below are T cell receptor beta chains from one sample, sequenced in a study of T cells after yellow fever vaccination. TCRdb analysed the 5' RACE reads with MiXCR anew, one entry per CDR3 protein. Among around 310,000 distinct CDR3 sequences, around 4% were seen once, and the ten largest hold 23%. Sample: PBMCs, taken on the day of the yellow fever booster vaccination. Receptors were obtained from a man between 18 and 35 years old who received the YFV17D yellow fever vaccine. CDR3s leave out the opening cysteine and the closing phenylalanine or tryptophan. Size is stated for part of the rows, as once, few or many counts, or as a class when the clone is expanded.

>TRBV27|few|TRBJ1-2
ASRRTGDYGYT
>TRBV6-2/TRBV6-3|many|TRBJ2-5
ASSPGGGGRFGETQY
>TRBV5-1|many|TRBJ2-7
ASSFVTSGGPYEQY
>TRBV20-1|many|TRBJ2-7
SARVGGDEQY
>TRBV6-5|many|TRBJ2-2
ASTSGADTGELF
>TRBV9|many|TRBJ2-6
ASSVVSGANVLT
>TRBV7-2|many|TRBJ1-1
ASSPQGRRTEAF
>TRBV5-1|few|TRBJ2-3
ASSLPYWDTQY
>TRBV4-2|many|TRBJ2-1
ASSQDLVPTGFYSLSEQF
>TRBV4-1|many|TRBJ1-2
ASSRDYGQGGWSYGYT
>TRBV20-1|NA|TRBJ1-5
SARGREYSNQPQH
>TRBV20-1|many|TRBJ1-5
SAPGQGLSQPQH
>TRBV24-1|few|TRBJ2-3
ATSDLGDRDTDTQY
>TRBV28|many|TRBJ1-2
ASRAIRAGGYT
>TRBV5-1|few|TRBJ1-4
ASSLEGRGQGIEKLF
>TRBV27|NA|TRBJ2-5
ASSPLEGSRETQY
>TRBV20-1|many|TRBJ2-3
SAPDLAGALTDTQY
>TRBV20-1|many|TRBJ1-2
SASMTDPNYGYT
>TRBV20-1|NA|TRBJ2-7
SARDDGVSYEQY
>TRBV7-6|few|TRBJ2-1
ASSLLTRGTYNEQF
>TRBV7-9|NA|TRBJ1-6
ASSLDRYDSPLH
>TRBV5-1|many|TRBJ2-1
ASRTGTSENNEQF